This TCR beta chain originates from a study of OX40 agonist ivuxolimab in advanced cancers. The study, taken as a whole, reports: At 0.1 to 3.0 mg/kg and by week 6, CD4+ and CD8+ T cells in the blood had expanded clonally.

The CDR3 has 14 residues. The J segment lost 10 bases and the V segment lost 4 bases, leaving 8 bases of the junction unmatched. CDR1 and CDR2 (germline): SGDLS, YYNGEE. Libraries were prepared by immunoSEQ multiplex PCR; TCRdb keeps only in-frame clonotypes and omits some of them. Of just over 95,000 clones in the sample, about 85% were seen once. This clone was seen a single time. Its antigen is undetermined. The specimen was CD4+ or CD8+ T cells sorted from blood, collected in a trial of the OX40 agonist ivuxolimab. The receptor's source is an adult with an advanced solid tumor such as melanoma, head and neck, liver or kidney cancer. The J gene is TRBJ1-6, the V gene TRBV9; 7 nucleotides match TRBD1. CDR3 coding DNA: TGTGCCAGCAGCATCGGGACAGAGGGGTCACCCCTCCACTTT. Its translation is CASSIGTEGSPLHF.